These T cell receptor beta chains were read from a single sample in a study of blood T cell repertoires in COVID-19. Data came from immunoSEQ multiplex PCR; TCRdb stores just in-frame clones and leaves some out. The sample gives about 210,000 clones, approximately 86% of which show up once; roughly 0.69% is in the top ten. What was sequenced was peripheral blood. These receptors all come from a man aged 40-55 years with acute or convalescent COVID-19. The CDR3 runs from the conserved cysteine through the conserved F or W. The D gene is left open where the match is weak. Size is omitted from some rows. Given values are once, few, many or a class for expanded clones.

J gene: TRBJ1-6
CDR3 length: 15
clone size: few
V gene: TRBV6-4
D gene: NA
CDR3 protein: CASRPQTGVNSPLHF
CDR3 DNA: TGTGCCAGCCGGCCGCAGACGGGGGTTAATTCACCCCTCCACTTT

J gene: TRBJ2-7
CDR3 length: 13
clone size: few
V gene: TRBV2
D gene: TRBD1
CDR3 protein: CASSRGSRYEQYF
CDR3 DNA: TGTGCCAGCAGCAGGGGGTCGCGGTACGAGCAGTACTTC

J gene: TRBJ2-5
CDR3 length: 15
clone size: NA
V gene: TRBV11-1
D gene: TRBD2
CDR3 protein: CASSLETSGEETQYF
CDR3 DNA: TGTGCCAGCAGCTTAGAAACTAGCGGGGAAGAGACCCAGTACTTC

J gene: TRBJ2-3
CDR3 length: 16
clone size: NA
V gene: TRBV7-3
D gene: NA
CDR3 protein: CASSLKTIRVTDTQYF
CDR3 DNA: TGTGCCAGCAGCTTAAAAACTATTCGGGTCACAGATACGCAGTATTTT

J gene: TRBJ1-5
CDR3 length: 16
clone size: NA
V gene: TRBV19
D gene: NA
CDR3 protein: CASSPRTEFSNQPQHF
CDR3 DNA: TGTGCCAGTTCCCCCCGGACAGAGTTTAGCAATCAGCCCCAGCATTTT

J gene: TRBJ2-7
CDR3 length: 14
clone size: NA
V gene: TRBV13
D gene: NA
CDR3 protein: CASSLGGRLYEQYF
CDR3 DNA: TGTGCCAGCAGCTTAGGTGGCCGCCTCTACGAGCAGTACTTC

J gene: TRBJ1-2
CDR3 length: 15
clone size: NA
V gene: TRBV6-5
D gene: TRBD1
CDR3 protein: CASSYSGQGFYGYTF
CDR3 DNA: TGTGCCAGCAGTTACTCGGGACAGGGGTTCTATGGCTACACCTTC

J gene: TRBJ2-2
CDR3 length: 17
clone size: NA
V gene: TRBV19
D gene: NA
CDR3 protein: CASSPYQLVGRVGELFF
CDR3 DNA: TGTGCCAGTAGTCCCTATCAACTAGTTGGCCGGGTCGGGGAGCTGTTTTTT

J gene: TRBJ1-6
CDR3 length: 15
clone size: NA
V gene: TRBV6-5
D gene: NA
CDR3 protein: CASSYTGLSNSPLHF
CDR3 DNA: TGTGCCAGCAGTTACACCGGGTTGTCGAATTCACCCCTCCACTTT

J gene: TRBJ2-7
CDR3 length: 15
clone size: NA
V gene: TRBV28
D gene: TRBD1
CDR3 protein: CASSLTGTGGYEQYF
CDR3 DNA: TGTGCCAGCAGTTTAACCGGGACAGGGGGCTACGAGCAGTACTTC

J gene: TRBJ1-2
CDR3 length: 13
clone size: NA
V gene: TRBV6-5
D gene: NA
CDR3 protein: CASKGLLTGGYTF
CDR3 DNA: TGTGCCAGCAAGGGGCTCCTAACGGGTGGCTACACCTTC

J gene: TRBJ2-1
CDR3 length: 15
clone size: NA
V gene: TRBV5-1
D gene: TRBD2
CDR3 protein: CASSRIGLAGDEQFF
CDR3 DNA: TGCGCCAGCAGCCGGATCGGCCTAGCGGGGGATGAGCAGTTCTTC

J gene: TRBJ2-1
CDR3 length: 15
clone size: NA
V gene: TRBV2
D gene: TRBD1
CDR3 protein: CASRRQGGVYNEQFF
CDR3 DNA: TGTGCCAGCAGGCGACAGGGTGGGGTCTACAATGAGCAGTTCTTC

J gene: TRBJ1-2
CDR3 length: 12
clone size: NA
V gene: TRBV2
D gene: NA
CDR3 protein: CASSGQGYGYTF
CDR3 DNA: TGTGCCAGCAGTGGGCAGGGCTATGGCTACACCTTC

J gene: TRBJ2-7
CDR3 length: 16
clone size: once
V gene: TRBV7-9
D gene: TRBD2
CDR3 protein: CASSASGRLGSYEQYF
CDR3 DNA: TGTGCCAGCAGCGCTAGCGGGAGGCTTGGTTCGTACGAGCAGTACTTC

J gene: TRBJ1-3
CDR3 length: 16
clone size: NA
V gene: TRBV7-9
D gene: NA
CDR3 protein: CASSHSWLDSGNTIYF
CDR3 DNA: TGTGCCAGCAGCCACTCGTGGCTAGACTCTGGAAACACCATATATTTT

J gene: TRBJ1-1
CDR3 length: 16
clone size: once
V gene: TRBV5-1
D gene: TRBD1
CDR3 protein: CASSLVGTGKGTEAFF
CDR3 DNA: TGCGCCAGCAGCTTGGTAGGGACAGGGAAGGGGACTGAAGCTTTCTTT

J gene: TRBJ2-7
CDR3 length: 17
clone size: NA
V gene: TRBV5-1
D gene: NA
CDR3 protein: CASSLTGHQGNSYEQYF
CDR3 DNA: TGCGCCAGCAGCTTGACGGGACACCAAGGAAACTCCTACGAGCAGTACTTC

J gene: TRBJ2-3
CDR3 length: 17
clone size: NA
V gene: TRBV11-3
D gene: TRBD2
CDR3 protein: CASSLGLAGSWGDTQYF
CDR3 DNA: TGTGCCAGCAGCCTGGGACTAGCGGGTTCCTGGGGAGATACGCAGTATTTT

J gene: TRBJ2-7
CDR3 length: 14
clone size: NA
V gene: TRBV25-1
D gene: NA
CDR3 protein: CASTLQGSSYEQYF
CDR3 DNA: TGTGCCAGCACTTTACAGGGTAGCTCCTACGAGCAGTACTTC

J gene: TRBJ1-5
CDR3 length: 14
clone size: NA
V gene: TRBV6-5
D gene: NA
CDR3 protein: CASSSGARSQPQHF
CDR3 DNA: TGTGCCAGCAGTTCCGGAGCTCGGAGTCAGCCCCAGCATTTT

J gene: TRBJ2-7
CDR3 length: 14
clone size: NA
V gene: TRBV3-1/TRBV3-2
D gene: TRBD2
CDR3 protein: CASSQGGEDYEQYF
CDR3 DNA: TGTGCCAGCAGCCAGGGGGGGGAAGATTACGAGCAGTACTTC